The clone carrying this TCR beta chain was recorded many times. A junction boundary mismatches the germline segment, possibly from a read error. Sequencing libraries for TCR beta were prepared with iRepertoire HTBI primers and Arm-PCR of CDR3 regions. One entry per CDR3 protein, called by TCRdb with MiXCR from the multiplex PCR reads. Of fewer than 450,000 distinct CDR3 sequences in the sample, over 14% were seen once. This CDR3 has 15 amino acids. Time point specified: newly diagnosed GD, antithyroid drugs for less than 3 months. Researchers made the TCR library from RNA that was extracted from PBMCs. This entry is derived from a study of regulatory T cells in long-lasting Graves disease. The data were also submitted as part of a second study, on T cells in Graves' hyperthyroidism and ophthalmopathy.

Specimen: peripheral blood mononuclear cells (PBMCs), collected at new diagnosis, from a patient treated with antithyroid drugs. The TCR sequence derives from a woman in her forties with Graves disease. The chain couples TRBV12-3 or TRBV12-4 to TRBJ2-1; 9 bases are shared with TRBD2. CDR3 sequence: CASSLGLAPHNEQFF. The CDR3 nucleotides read TGTGCCAGCAGCTTAGGACTAGCGCCGCACAATGAGCAGTTCTTC.